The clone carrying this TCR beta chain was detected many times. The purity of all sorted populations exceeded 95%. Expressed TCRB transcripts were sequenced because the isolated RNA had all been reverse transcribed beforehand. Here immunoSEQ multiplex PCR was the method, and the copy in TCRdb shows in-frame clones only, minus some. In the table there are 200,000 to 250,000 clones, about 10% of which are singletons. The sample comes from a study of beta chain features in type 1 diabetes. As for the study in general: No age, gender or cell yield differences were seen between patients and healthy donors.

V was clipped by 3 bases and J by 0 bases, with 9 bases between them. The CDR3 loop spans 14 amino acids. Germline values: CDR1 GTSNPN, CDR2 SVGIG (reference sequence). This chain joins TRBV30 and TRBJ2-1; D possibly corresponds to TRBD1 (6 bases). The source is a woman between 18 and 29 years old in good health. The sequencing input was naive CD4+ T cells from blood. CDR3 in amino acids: CAWRGGSSYNEQFF. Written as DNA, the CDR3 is TGTGCCTGGAGAGGGGGAAGCTCCTACAATGAGCAGTTCTTC.